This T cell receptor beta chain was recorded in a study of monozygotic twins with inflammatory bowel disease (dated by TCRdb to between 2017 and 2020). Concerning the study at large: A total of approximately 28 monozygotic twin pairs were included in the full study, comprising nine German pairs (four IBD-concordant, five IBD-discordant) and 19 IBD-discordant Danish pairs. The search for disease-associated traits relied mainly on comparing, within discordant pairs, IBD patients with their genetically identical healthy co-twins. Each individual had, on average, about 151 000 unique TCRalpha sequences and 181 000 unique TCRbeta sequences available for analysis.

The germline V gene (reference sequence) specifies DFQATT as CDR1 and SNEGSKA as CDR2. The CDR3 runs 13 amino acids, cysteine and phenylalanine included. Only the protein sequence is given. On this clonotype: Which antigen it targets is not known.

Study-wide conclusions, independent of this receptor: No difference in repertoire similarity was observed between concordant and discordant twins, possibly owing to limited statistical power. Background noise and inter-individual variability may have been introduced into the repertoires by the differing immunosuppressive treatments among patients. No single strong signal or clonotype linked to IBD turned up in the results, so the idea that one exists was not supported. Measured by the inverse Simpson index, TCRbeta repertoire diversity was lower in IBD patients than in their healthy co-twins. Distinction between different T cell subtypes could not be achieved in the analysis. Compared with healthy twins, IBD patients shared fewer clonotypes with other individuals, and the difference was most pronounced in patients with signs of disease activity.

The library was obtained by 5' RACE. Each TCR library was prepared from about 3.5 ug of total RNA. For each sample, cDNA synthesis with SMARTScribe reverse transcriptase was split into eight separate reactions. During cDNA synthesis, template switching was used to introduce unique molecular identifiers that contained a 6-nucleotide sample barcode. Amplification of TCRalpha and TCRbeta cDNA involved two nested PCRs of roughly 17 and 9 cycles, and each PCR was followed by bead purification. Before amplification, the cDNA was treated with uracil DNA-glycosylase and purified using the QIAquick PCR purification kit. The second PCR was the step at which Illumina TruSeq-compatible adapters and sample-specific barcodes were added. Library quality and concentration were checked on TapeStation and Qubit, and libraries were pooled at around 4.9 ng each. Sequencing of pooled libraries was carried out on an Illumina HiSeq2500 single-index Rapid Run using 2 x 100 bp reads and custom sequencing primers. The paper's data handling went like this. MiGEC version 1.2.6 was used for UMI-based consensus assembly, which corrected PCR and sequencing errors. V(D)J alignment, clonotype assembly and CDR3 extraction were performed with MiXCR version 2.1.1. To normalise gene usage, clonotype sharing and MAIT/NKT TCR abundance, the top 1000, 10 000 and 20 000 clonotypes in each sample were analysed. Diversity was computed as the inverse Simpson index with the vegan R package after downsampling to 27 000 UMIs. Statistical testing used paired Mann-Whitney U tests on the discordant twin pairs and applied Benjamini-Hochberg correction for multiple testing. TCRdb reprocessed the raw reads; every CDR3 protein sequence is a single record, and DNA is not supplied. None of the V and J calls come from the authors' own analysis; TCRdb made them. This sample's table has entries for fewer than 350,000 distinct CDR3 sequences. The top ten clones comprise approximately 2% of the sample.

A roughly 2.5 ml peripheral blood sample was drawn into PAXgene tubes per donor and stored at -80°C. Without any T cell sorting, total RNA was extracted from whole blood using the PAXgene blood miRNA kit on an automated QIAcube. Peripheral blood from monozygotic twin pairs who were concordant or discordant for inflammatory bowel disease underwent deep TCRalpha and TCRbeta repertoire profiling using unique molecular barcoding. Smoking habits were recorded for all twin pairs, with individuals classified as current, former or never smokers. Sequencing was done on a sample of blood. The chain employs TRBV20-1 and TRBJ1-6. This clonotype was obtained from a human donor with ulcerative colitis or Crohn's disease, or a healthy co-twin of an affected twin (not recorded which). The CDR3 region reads CSARGQNNSPLHF.